These 5 T cell receptor beta chains originate from one sample sequenced in a study of T cell clonality in common variable immunodeficiency. Method: immunoSEQ multiplex PCR; TCRdb's copy keeps in-frame clones and lacks some. The data show around 16,000 clones, with none appearing a single time. Study-wide results and caveats: In common variable immunodeficiency, TCR beta chains reportedly carried fewer deletions and N-nucleotide insertions.

No antigen has been identified for these receptors. The sample consisted of peripheral blood mononuclear cells. Source of these receptors: a human donor with common variable immunodeficiency.

This clone appeared many times. From the germline J gene comes the end of the CDR3, since the read stops 3 residues before it. The chain links TRBV7-2 to TRBJ1-2; D not resolved. Germline V gives CDR1 SGHTA, CDR2 FQGNSA. The CDR3 is 14 amino acids. V was trimmed by 5 bases and J by 6 bases, leaving 16 bases between them. The CDR3 DNA, read in part, is TGTGCCAGCAGCGTAGGCGAAGGGTTGAATGGC. As protein: CASSVGEGLNG. The full-length CDR3 reads as CASSVGEGLNGYTF.

This clone was picked up a small number of times. CDR3 protein: CASSESRVETQYF. The CDR3 DNA, read in part, is TGTGCCAGCAGTGAGTCCAGGGTAGAGACC. This chain joins TRBV2 and TRBJ2-5; TRBD1 might be the D (5 bases). The CDR3 is cut off 3 residues early in the read; its end comes from the germline J gene. CDR3 length: 13 residues. The V gene lost 3 bases and the J gene lost 4 bases, with 9 bases spanning the gap. CDR1 SNHLY and CDR2 FYNNEI come from the germline V gene. Full variable domain (missing parts from reference TRBV2 and TRBJ2-5): EPEVTQTPSHQVTQMGQEVILRCVPISNHLYFYWYRQILGQKVEFLVSFYNNEISEKSEIFDDQFSVERPDGSNFTLKIRSTKLEDSAMYFCASSESRVETQYFGPGTRLLVL.

On this clone: With the read ending 3 residues before the CDR3 end, the germline J gene is used to fill in that end. This sequence joins TRBV7-8 and TRBJ2-7; TRBD2 agrees at 10 bases. Germline V lookup: CDR1 SGHVS, CDR2 FQNEAQ. J was trimmed by 3 bases and V by 4 bases; bases with no gene match: 6. The CDR3 runs 15 residues. The CDR3 bases that were read are TGTGCCAGCAGCTCGGGACTAGCGATCGGCTACGAG. Its protein is CASSSGLAIGYE. The whole CDR3 reads CASSSGLAIGYEQYF.

This clone was recorded a few times. The part of the CDR3 DNA that was read is TGTGCCAGCAGCCCCCACTCGACAGGCTCTGGGGCCAACGTC. This codes for CASSPHSTGSGANV. The complete CDR3 reads CASSPHSTGSGANVLTF. The V call is TRBV2, the J call TRBJ2-6, with D maybe TRBD1 (6 bases). The read ends 3 residues shy of where the CDR3 ends; the end is completed using the germline J gene. CDR1 is SNHLY and CDR2 is FYNNEI in the germline V gene. There are 17 residues in the CDR3. Trimming removed 6 bases at V and 0 bases at J, with 15 bases between.

For this clone: The read terminates 3 residues ahead of where the CDR3 ends, so the germline J gene completes it. J is TRBJ2-5 and V is TRBV6-2 or TRBV6-3, with 9 nucleotides matching TRBD1. The ends lost 6 bases at V and 4 bases at J; junction bases unmatched: 12. The CDR3 sequence is 16 residues long. CDR1 and CDR2 from the germline V gene are MNHEY and SVGEGT. The sequenced part of the CDR3 DNA is TGTGCCAGCAGATCAATGGGGACAGGGTCAACAGAGACC. Amino acid sequence: CASRSMGTGSTET. The full CDR3 is CASRSMGTGSTETQYF.